These 30 T cell receptor beta chains were sequenced from one sample in a study of glioma-infiltrating T cells. Using RNA template, CDR3s of TCR alpha and beta were amplified with iRepertoire arm-PCR. One entry per CDR3 protein, called by TCRdb with MiXCR from the multiplex PCR reads. The table shows around 350,000 distinct CDR3 sequences, with 35% to 45% occurring only once. Sequenced input: glioma tissue, nonneoplastic brain tissue, or PBMCs (not recorded which). The origin of the receptors is a human donor with low-grade glioma or glioblastoma, undergoing nonglioma brain surgery, or in good health (not recorded which).

The rearrangement uses TRBV7-9 and TRBJ2-1; D is uncertain. The CDR3 is made up of 14 amino acids. The ends were cut back, 0 bases at V and 7 bases at J, with 10 bases in the middle. The germline gives CDR1 SEHNR, CDR2 FQNEAQ (reference sequence). CDR3: CASSLAAGDNEQFF. In DNA form, the CDR3 reads TGTGCCAGCAGCTTAGCTGCTGGGGATAATGAGCAGTTCTTC.

This clonotype was found once. The chain is built from TRBV5-5 and TRBJ2-3; D possibly corresponds to TRBD2 (6 bases). Germline-derived CDR1 and CDR2 are SGHKS and YYEKEE (reference sequence). Trimming stripped 4 bases from V and 3 bases from J, with 21 bases between. This CDR3 has 17 amino acids. Here the CDR3 DNA reads TGTGCCAGCAGCCAAAGACTAGGCGTCATTATAACAGATACGCAGTATTTT. The encoded protein is CASSQRLGVIITDTQYF.

This clonotype showed up many times. V usage is TRBV28 and J usage is TRBJ1-1; a weak D match, TRBD1 (6 bases). The CDR3 runs to 14 residues. With 5 bases removed from V and 0 bases from J, the gap between germline ends came to 10 bases. Germline V gene lookup returns CDR1 MDHEN and CDR2 SYDVKM. Here the CDR3 reads CASSPTGLNTEAFF. CDR3 DNA: TGTGCCAGCAGTCCTACAGGGCTGAACACTGAAGCTTTCTTT.

There are a few counts of this clonotype. The CDR3 protein is CASSLREQFF. In DNA, the CDR3 is TGTGCCAGCAGTTTACGGGAGCAGTTCTTC. The chain carries TRBV28 and TRBJ2-1; no reliable D call. V gave up 2 bases and J gave up 10 bases, with 3 bases separating them. The CDR3 loop spans 10 amino acids. Germline loops: CDR1 MDHEN, CDR2 SYDVKM.

V usage is TRBV5-6 and J usage is TRBJ2-7, with 7 bases identical to TRBD1. Germline V gene lookup returns CDR1 SGHDT and CDR2 YYEEEE. CDR3 size: 15 residues. Trimming cost V 4 bases and J 3 bases; bases outside gene matches: 10. The DNA for the CDR3 is TGTGCCAGCAGCCCGACAGGGTATTTTAGCTACGAGCAGTACTTC. It codes for CASSPTGYFSYEQYF.

The CDR3 protein is CASSYARTTTPPDTQYF. The DNA of the CDR3 is TGTGCCAGCAGCTACGCCCGGACAACCACTCCCCCAGATACGCAGTATTTT. V usage is TRBV3-1 and J usage is TRBJ2-3; tentatively, D is TRBD1 (5 bases). CDR1 and CDR2 from the germline V gene are LGHDT and YNNKEL (reference sequence). The CDR3 is 17 residues long. Trimming cost V 5 bases and J 4 bases, with 22 bases left between them.

About this clonotype itself: Compared with germline, one end of the junction differs, possibly owing to a read error. This sequence joins TRBV20-1 and TRBJ2-2, with 9 bases matching TRBD2. The germline CDR1 and CDR2 sequences are DFQATT and SNEGSKA (reference sequence). The CDR3 covers 14 residues. CDR3 residues: CSARASGIPGEMFF. The DNA of the CDR3 is TGCAGTGCTAGGGCTAGCGGGATCCCCGGGGAGATGTTTTTT.

This sequence joins TRBV20-1 and TRBJ2-7; D is perhaps TRBD1 (6 bases). The CDR3 has 15 amino acids. Germline lookup yields CDR1 DFQATT and CDR2 SNEGSKA (reference sequence). V gave up 2 bases and J gave up 7 bases, with 21 bases separating them. The CDR3 sequence is CSARLPLDRYNEQYF. The CDR3 DNA is TGCAGTGCTAGATTACCCCTCGACAGGTACAATGAGCAGTACTTC.

This clonotype was counted only a few times. This chain links TRBV5-4 with TRBJ2-1, with 7 nucleotides matching TRBD2. CDR1 is SGHNT and CDR2 is YYREEE in the germline V gene (reference sequence). Unmatched junction bases numbered 3, after V lost 0 bases and J lost 3 bases. The CDR3 extends over 15 amino acids. For the CDR3, the DNA is TGTGCCAGCAGCTTGGGCGGGAGTGACTACAATGAGCAGTTCTTC. Protein product: CASSLGGSDYNEQFF.

This chain links TRBV20-1 with TRBJ1-1; D is possibly TRBD1 (5 bases). CDR1 is DFQATT, CDR2 SNEGSKA, per germline (reference sequence). Trimming pared 0 bases from V and 0 bases from J, leaving 17 bases between. CDR3 length equals 17 residues. The DNA of the CDR3 is TGCAGTGCTAGAGAGCCCCAGGGTGCTGCGATGAACACTGAAGCTTTCTTT. This translates into CSAREPQGAAMNTEAFF.

The genes are TRBV4-3 and TRBJ2-1; the D gene is possibly TRBD1 (5 bases). V was shortened by 0 bases and J by 1 base, with 13 bases between the two germline ends. The CDR3 is made up of 17 amino acids. Germline CDR1 is LGHNA and CDR2 is YSLEER. The CDR3 DNA reads as TGCGCCAGCAGCCAAGATTCAGGGTCGCGGTCCTACAATGAGCAGTTCTTC. Translated: CASSQDSGSRSYNEQFF.

This chain joins TRBV27 and TRBJ2-3; TRBD2 aligns across 7 bases. Germline CDR1 reads MNHEY; CDR2 reads SMNVEV (reference sequence). The CDR3 sequence is 13 residues long. The ends lost 3 bases at V and 8 bases at J; junction bases unmatched: 5. CDR3 nucleotides: TGTGCCAGCAGTTTGGGGGGGTGGGGTACGCAGTATTTT. It translates to CASSLGGWGTQYF.

This clonotype was counted a few times. The V and J genes are TRBV10-3 and TRBJ1-1; D remains ambiguous. Germline assignment: CDR1 ENHRY and CDR2 SYGVKD. The CDR3 spans 14 residues. Trimming took off 5 bases at V and 1 base at J, with 11 bases between the two ends. The CDR3 DNA follows: TGTGCCATCAGTCCTCAAAACAGGAACACTGAAGCTTTCTTT. Its translation: CAISPQNRNTEAFF.

The chain carries TRBV20-1 and TRBJ2-7; D gene ambiguous. Germline CDR1 reads DFQATT; CDR2 reads SNEGSKA (reference sequence). This CDR3 comprises 13 residues. V was clipped by 2 bases and J by 0 bases, with 8 bases between them. The CDR3 spells CSARPHSSYEQYF. In DNA form, the CDR3 reads TGCAGTGCTAGACCCCACAGCTCCTACGAGCAGTACTTC.

A note on this clonotype: One base away lies a much larger clone, so this may be a sequencing read error. V gene TRBV7-9 combines with J gene TRBJ2-7; D gene uncertain. V was clipped by 1 base and J by 4 bases, with 5 bases between them. This CDR3 contains 12 residues. Germline V gene sequence: CDR1 SEHNR, CDR2 FQNEAQ (reference sequence). CDR3 amino acids: CASSLGKYEQYF. DNA of the CDR3: TGTGCCAGCAGCTTAGGGAAATACGAGCAGTACTTC.

The rearrangement links TRBV20-1 to TRBJ1-1, with D perhaps matching TRBD1 (6 bases). The CDR3 runs to 14 residues. V shed 0 bases and J shed 10 bases, with 18 bases lying between them. The germline V gene has CDR1 DFQATT and CDR2 SNEGSKA (reference sequence). The CDR3 sequence: CSARDRTAPQVAFF. The CDR3 bases are TGCAGTGCTAGAGATCGGACAGCGCCTCAAGTAGCTTTCTTT.

This clonotype was seen many times. The chain has TRBV27 and TRBJ2-3, with D possibly being TRBD1 or TRBD2 (6 bases each). This CDR3 region has 15 residues. V lost 1 base to trimming and J lost 6 bases, with 14 bases between them. The germline V gene encodes CDR1 MNHEY and CDR2 SMNVEV (reference sequence). CDR3 residues: CASSLYGGGADTQYF. DNA of the CDR3: TGTGCCAGCAGTTTATACGGAGGGGGTGCCGATACGCAGTATTTT.

This CDR3 is CSARETVSTDTQYF. CDR3 in DNA: TGCAGTGCTAGAGAGACCGTTAGCACAGATACGCAGTATTTT. The chain employs TRBV20-1 and TRBJ2-3; the D is unclear. The germline V gene encodes CDR1 DFQATT and CDR2 SNEGSKA (reference sequence). The CDR3 is 14 amino acids. Deletions cut 0 bases from V and 0 bases from J, with 7 bases between.

With regard to this clonotype: Since a much larger clone is just one base distant, this may be a read error. The chain uses TRBV20-1 and TRBJ2-1, with 9 bases lining up with TRBD2. The germline V gene encodes CDR1 DFQATT and CDR2 SNEGSKA (reference sequence). The CDR3 sequence is 15 residues long. The CDR3 DNA reads as TGCAGTGCTACGTCTCCGCGGGAGGGCCGCAATGAGGAGTTCTTC. It specifies CSATSPREGRNEEFF.

This clonotype showed up just a few times. The chain employs TRBV11-2 and TRBJ2-5; D gene ambiguous. The length of the CDR3 is 14 residues. The germline CDR1 and CDR2 sequences are SGHAT and FQNNGV. Trimming stripped 1 base from V and 4 bases from J, with 10 bases between. CDR3 in DNA: TGTGCCAGCAGCTTAGGTGGTTGGGGAGAGACCCAGTACTTC. Translating it yields CASSLGGWGETQYF.

This sequence joins TRBV5-4 and TRBJ2-7, with D perhaps given as TRBD1 or TRBD2 (6 bases each). The CDR3 is made up of 14 amino acids. Trimming left V 4 bases short and J 2 bases short, with 13 bases between. Germline CDR1 SGHNT, CDR2 YYREEE (reference sequence). DNA of the CDR3: TGTGCCAGCAGCAGGGGGGCGTTAACCTACGAGCAGTACTTC. It specifies CASSRGALTYEQYF.

In regard to this clonotype: An end of the junction does not agree with germline; a read error may underlie this. The chain combines TRBV15 with TRBJ2-7; a weak D match, TRBD1 (6 bases). The CDR3 length is 16 residues. The germline V gene encodes CDR1 LNHNV and CDR2 YYDKDF (reference sequence). The CDR3 sequence is CATSRDGQGPIYGQYF. CDR3 sequence (DNA): TGTGCCACCAGCAGAGACGGTCAGGGGCCGATCTACGGGCAGTACTTC. Looking up the rest from reference TRBV15 and TRBJ2-7 gives the full variable domain: DAMVIQNPRYQVTQFGKPVTLSCSQTLNHNVMYWYQQKSSQAPKLLFHYYDKDFNNEADTPDNFQSRRPNTSFCFLDIRSPGLGDTAMYLCATSRDGQGPIYGQYFGPGTRLTVT.

This chain joins TRBV3-1 and TRBJ1-2; D remains unclear. With 1 base removed from V and 7 bases from J, the gap between germline ends came to 16 bases. CDR1 is LGHDT and CDR2 is YNNKEL in the germline V gene (reference sequence). The CDR3 sequence is 15 residues long. The CDR3 coding sequence is TGTGCCAGCAGCCAAGGCCCTGACTTAATCGGTGGCTACACCTTC. This codes for CASSQGPDLIGGYTF.

The chain employs TRBV4-1 and TRBJ2-7; unclear D gene. Germline CDR1 and CDR2: MGHRA and YSYEKL. The CDR3 is 15 residues long. V lost 4 bases, J lost 1 base, and 14 bases lay in between. In nucleotides, the CDR3 is TGCGCCAGCAGCCGCTCCGTAGGAGCTTCCTACGAGCAGTACTTC. As protein: CASSRSVGASYEQYF.

As regards this clonotype: This may come from a read error, since a much larger clone is one base off. V is TRBV28 and J is TRBJ1-1; D not certain. The CDR3 has 13 residues. Looked up from germline, CDR1 is MDHEN and CDR2 is SYDVKM. V gave up 5 bases and J gave up 5 bases, with 12 bases separating them. The CDR3 is CASSTPQETEAFF. The CDR3 DNA follows: TGTGCCAGCAGTACCCCCCAGGAAACTGAAGCTTTCTTT.

This clonotype was recorded many times. The gene calls are TRBV24-1 and TRBJ2-5; D gene uncertain. Trimming left V 4 bases short and J 2 bases short, with 7 bases between. The CDR3 spans 13 residues. CDR1 and CDR2 (germline): KGHDR, SFDVKD. CDR3 loop: CATSDYSQETQYF. CDR3 nucleotide sequence: TGTGCCACCAGTGACTACAGTCAAGAGACCCAGTACTTC.

This clonotype appeared a few times. Germline is not matched at one junction end, which may reflect a read error. J is TRBJ2-7 and V is TRBV2; tentatively, D is TRBD2 (7 bases). The CDR3 has 13 residues. The V gene's germline CDR1 is SNHLY and CDR2 FYNNEI. As DNA, the CDR3 is TGTGCCAGCATGGCAGGGAGGGACCGATGGGGGGCCTTC. This translates into CASMAGRDRWGAF.

The V and J genes are TRBV7-2 and TRBJ1-1; D is unresolved. CDR1 and CDR2 from the germline V gene are SGHTA and FQGNSA. V lost 3 bases and J lost 6, with 11 bases in between. This CDR3 has 13 amino acids. The CDR3 here is CASSFEGRAEAFF. CDR3 nucleotides: TGTGCCAGCAGCTTCGAAGGTAGGGCTGAAGCTTTCTTT.

This clonotype was found a few times. The rearrangement joins TRBV4-3 to TRBJ2-7; 7 bases align to TRBD2. V was pared by 0 bases and J by 2 bases, with 4 bases of the junction left unmatched. Germline CDR1 LGHNA, CDR2 YSLEER. The CDR3 sequence is 15 residues long. In DNA form, the CDR3 reads TGCGCCAGCAGCCAAGATAGCGGGTTTACCTACGAGCAGTACTTC. The encoded protein is CASSQDSGFTYEQYF.

The rearrangement uses TRBV15 and TRBJ1-1, with D tentatively TRBD1 (5 bases). Per the germline V gene, CDR1 is LNHNV and CDR2 is YYDKDF (reference sequence). Trimming shortened V by 5 bases and J by 0 bases, and 19 bases separated the two germline ends. This CDR3 has 17 amino acids. The CDR3: CATSWVSGGSLNTEAFF. As DNA, the CDR3 is TGTGCCACCAGCTGGGTGTCGGGGGGAAGTTTGAACACTGAAGCTTTCTTT.